The 20 T cell receptor beta chains reported below all come from one sample, sequenced in a study of beta chain features in type 1 diabetes. The study reverse transcribed the entire isolated RNA, so it sequenced expressed TCRB transcripts. Produced via immunoSEQ multiplex PCR; TCRdb's table is partial and in-frame only. Of about 290,000 clones in the sample, 7.5% to 9.5% were seen once. The sequenced sample was central memory CD4+ T cells from blood. All receptors derive from a young woman in good health.

This clone has ten or more counts. The chain is built from TRBV7-2 and TRBJ2-1; no definite D call. The CDR3 is 14 residues long. The V end lost 6 bases, the J end lost 0 bases, and 9 bases lay between the germline ends. Germline V CDR1 and CDR2: SGHTA, FQGNSA. The CDR3 coding sequence is TGTGCCAGCAGGGAAAGGAGCTCCTACAATGAGCAGTTCTTC. Translating gives CASRERSSYNEQFF.

This clone was seen more than once but under ten times. V gene TRBV4-2 combines with J gene TRBJ1-6; 7 bases are a match to TRBD1. The V segment lost 4 bases and the J segment 5 bases; nucleotides outside the gene matches: 8. Looked up from germline, CDR1 is LGHNA and CDR2 is YNFKEQ. CDR3 length equals 16 residues. DNA for the CDR3: TGTGCCAGCAGCCCCAAAGACAGGGCCAATAATTCACCCCTCCACTTT. This sequence encodes CASSPKDRANNSPLHF.

In this sample, this clone turned up a few times. The rearrangement joins TRBV5-1 to TRBJ1-6; D gene uncertain. CDR3 length: 12 amino acids. The V end lost 7 bases, the J end lost 8 bases, and 10 bases lay between the germline ends. In germline, CDR1 is SGHRS, CDR2 YFSETQ. The chain's CDR3 is CASRRIDSPLHF. The CDR3 DNA is TGCGCCAGCCGGAGGATTGATTCACCCCTCCACTTT.

This clone has a handful of counts. V is TRBV7-2 and J is TRBJ2-7, with 14 positions matching TRBD2. V was clipped by 5 bases and J by 6 bases; unmatched bases: 6. Germline V gene lookup returns CDR1 SGHTA and CDR2 FQGNSA. The CDR3 contains 15 residues. The CDR3 region has the DNA TGTGCCAGCAGCCCGGGACTAGCGGGAGTAACCGAGCAGTACTTC. As protein: CASSPGLAGVTEQYF.

V and J are TRBV7-2 and TRBJ2-3, with 7 bases aligning to TRBD1. V shed 5 bases, J shed 14 bases, and the junction held 10 bases outside the gene matches. This CDR3 contains 12 residues. From germline, CDR1 is SGHTA and CDR2 FQGNSA. CDR3 in DNA: TGTGCCAGCAGCGCCGGGACAGCTAGCAGGTATTTT. The encoded protein is CASSAGTASRYF.

The chain is built from TRBV5-4 and TRBJ2-5; possibly TRBD1 for D (6 bases). The CDR3 is 16 residues long. Trimming removed 0 bases at V and 5 bases at J, with 17 bases between. Germline CDR1 reads SGHNT; CDR2 reads YYREEE (reference sequence). The DNA of the CDR3 is TGTGCCAGCAGCTTGGGGATCGGGCAGGGGCAGGAGACCCAGTACTTC. It encodes CASSLGIGQGQETQYF.

This clone was seen only a few times. The chain combines TRBV29-1 with TRBJ1-4; D remains ambiguous. The CDR3 length is 10 residues. Trimming shortened V by 7 bases and J by 6 bases, and 6 bases separated the two germline ends. Germline V CDR1 and CDR2: SQVTM, ANQGSEA. The CDR3, as DNA: TGCAGCGCTCGTGATGAAAAACTGTTTTTT. Translating gives CSARDEKLFF.

V gene TRBV19 combines with J gene TRBJ2-7; TRBD1 aligns across 9 bases. Germline V CDR1 and CDR2: LNHDA, SQIVND (reference sequence). The V gene end was trimmed by 6 bases and the J gene end by 3 bases; junction bases not matched to a gene: 6. There are 14 residues in the CDR3. CDR3 region: CASRKTGGRYEQYF. The CDR3 DNA is TGTGCCAGTAGGAAGACAGGGGGTCGCTACGAGCAGTACTTC. Drawing the rest from reference TRBV19 and TRBJ2-7, the complete variable domain is DGGITQSPKYLFRKEGQNVTLSCEQNLNHDAMYWYRQDPGQGLRLIYYSQIVNDFQKGDIAEGYSVSREKKESFPLTVTSAQKNPTAFYLCASRKTGGRYEQYFGPGTRLTVT.

Only one count was recorded for this clone. The J gene is TRBJ2-3, the V gene TRBV5-1, with 12 bases aligning to TRBD1. V gave up 4 bases and J gave up 6 bases; unmatched junction bases: 3. The CDR3 is made up of 14 amino acids. CDR1 and CDR2 (germline): SGHRS, YFSETQ. CDR3 coding DNA: TGCGCCAGCAGCGTGGGACAGGGGGCGGATACGCAGTATTTT. As protein: CASSVGQGADTQYF.

The chain carries TRBV5-1 and TRBJ2-7; 7 bases are a match to TRBD2. V dropped 1 base and J dropped 0; count of bases not matched to a gene: 4. In germline, CDR1 is SGHRS, CDR2 YFSETQ. The CDR3 is made up of 15 amino acids. For the CDR3, the DNA is TGCGCCAGCAGCTTGTCTGCGGGAGACTCCTACGAGCAGTACTTC. Amino acids: CASSLSAGDSYEQYF.

This clone has a count of ten or more. The chain is built from TRBV14 and TRBJ1-2; D is unclear. The germline V gene has CDR1 SGHDN and CDR2 FVKESK. Trimming left V 0 bases short and J 7 bases short, with 18 bases between. CDR3 length: 16 residues. The CDR3 protein is CASSQEKIGPGRGYTF. CDR3 in DNA: TGTGCCAGCAGCCAAGAGAAGATCGGCCCCGGACGTGGCTACACCTTC.

At least ten counts were recorded for this clone. The CDR3 nucleotides are TGTGCCAGCACCATCGGACTAGCGGGAGGCAATGAGCAGTTCTTC. Amino acid sequence: CASTIGLAGGNEQFF. J is TRBJ2-1 and V is TRBV2; 14 nucleotides align to TRBD2. Germline loops: CDR1 SNHLY, CDR2 FYNNEI. V shed 7 bases and J 6 bases; nucleotides not matched to a gene: 5. There are 15 residues in the CDR3.

The V and J genes are TRBV7-8 and TRBJ1-2, with TRBD1 matching over 7 bases. The junction had 10 bases not matched to a gene; V was cut back by 5 bases and J by 7 bases. The CDR3 length is 14 residues. Germline CDR1 SGHVS, CDR2 FQNEAQ. The CDR3 reads CASSPATGIGGYTF. The DNA of the CDR3 is TGTGCCAGCAGCCCGGCGACAGGGATTGGTGGCTACACCTTC.

This clone was observed a handful of times. The V call is TRBV7-8, the J call TRBJ1-1, with D hard to call. CDR3 size: 14 residues. Trimming took off 5 bases at V and 1 base at J, with 11 bases between the two ends. Germline lookup yields CDR1 SGHVS and CDR2 FQNEAQ. The CDR3 region is CASSQRVGNTEAFF. As DNA, the CDR3 is TGTGCCAGCAGCCAGCGGGTGGGGAACACTGAAGCTTTCTTT.

The sample holds a few counts of this clone. The chain carries TRBV6-6 and TRBJ1-1; the D gene is possibly TRBD1 (6 bases). The CDR3 extends over 13 amino acids. Germline values: CDR1 MNHNY, CDR2 SVGAGI (reference sequence). With 5 bases removed from V and 5 bases from J, the gap between germline ends came to 12 bases. The CDR3 nucleotides read TGTGCCAGCAGTAGGGGGAGAGCGACTGAAGCTTTCTTT. It translates to CASSRGRATEAFF.

This clone was recorded many times. V gene TRBV21-1 combines with J gene TRBJ2-4; TRBD1, the D gene given by the table, was not confirmed from the DNA. TRBV21-1 is tagged as a pseudogene. This CDR3 has 15 amino acids. Here the CDR3 DNA reads TGTGCCAGCACCCTATCCGGGACACACAAAAACATTCAGTACTTC. This translates into CASTLSGTHKNIQYF.

A few counts support this clone. A clone one base away is much larger, so this may be a read error. V and J are TRBV28 and TRBJ2-1; TRBD2 agrees at 8 bases. The CDR3 spans 15 residues. Germline-derived CDR1 and CDR2 are MDHEN and SYDVKM. The J segment lost 0 bases and the V segment lost 6 bases, leaving 4 bases of the junction unmatched. Here the CDR3 reads CASSPGGGSYNEQFF. In DNA, the CDR3 is TGTGCCAGCAGCCCCGGGGGGGGCTCCTACAATGAGCAGTTCTTC.

This sequence joins TRBV5-6 and TRBJ2-7; the match to TRBD1 covers 8 bases. J gave up 5 bases and V 6 bases, and 10 bases lay outside the gene matches. CDR1 is SGHDT and CDR2 is YYEEEE in the germline V gene. The CDR3 is made up of 14 amino acids. DNA of the CDR3: TGTGCCAGCAACAAATGGACAGGGAAGCACGAGCAGTACTTC. It yields the protein CASNKWTGKHEQYF.

Many counts were recorded for this clone. The genes are TRBV7-2 and TRBJ2-1; D is uncertain. The CDR3 length is 12 residues. The V end was cut by 5 bases, the J end by 12 bases, with 14 bases between. The V gene's germline CDR1 is SGHTA and CDR2 FQGNSA. The CDR3 DNA sequence: TGTGCCAGCAGCACCCAACGTAGTGGGCAGTTCTTC. The encoded protein is CASSTQRSGQFF.

This clone has more than one count but fewer than ten. The gene calls are TRBV7-8 and TRBJ2-1, with unresolved D. The V end lost 6 bases, the J end lost 9 bases, and 30 bases lay between the germline ends. The CDR3 runs to 18 residues. Germline-derived CDR1 and CDR2 are SGHVS and FQNEAQ. The CDR3 spells CASSSQTVTSSPVAEQFF. CDR3 DNA sequence: TGTGCCAGCAGTTCACAAACCGTTACGTCATCCCCTGTGGCTGAGCAGTTCTTC. The complete variable domain, with remaining parts taken from reference TRBV7-8 and TRBJ2-1, reads GAGVSQSPRYKVAKRGQDVALRCDPISGHVSLFWYQQALGQGPEFLTYFQNEAQLDKSGLPSDRFFAERPEGSVSTLKIQRTQQEDSAVYLCASSSQTVTSSPVAEQFFGPGTRLTVL.